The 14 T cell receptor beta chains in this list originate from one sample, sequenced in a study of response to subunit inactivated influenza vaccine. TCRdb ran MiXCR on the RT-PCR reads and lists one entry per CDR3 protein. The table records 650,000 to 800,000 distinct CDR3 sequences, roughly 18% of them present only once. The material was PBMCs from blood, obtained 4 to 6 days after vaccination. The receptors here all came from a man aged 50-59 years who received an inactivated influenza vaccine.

For the CDR3, the DNA is TGTGCCAGCAGCCCAAGGACAGGCGCTGGGGCCAACGTCCTGACTTTC. Translated: CASSPRTGAGANVLTF. The rearrangement links TRBV7-6 to TRBJ2-6; 7 bases map to TRBD1. This CDR3 contains 16 residues. Germline-derived CDR1 and CDR2 are SGHVS and FNYEAQ. After removal of 5 bases from V and 2 bases from J, the junction contained 6 bases not matched to a gene.

The CDR3 DNA follows: TGCGCCAGCAGCTTGTCCGCGACAGGGTTAGGAACAGATACGCAGTATTTT. Its translation: CASSLSATGLGTDTQYF. The chain employs TRBV4-1 and TRBJ2-3, with TRBD1 matching over 7 bases. This CDR3 is built from 17 residues. Per germline, CDR1 MGHRA and CDR2 YSYEKL. J was trimmed by 3 bases and V by 5 bases; bases with no gene match: 14.

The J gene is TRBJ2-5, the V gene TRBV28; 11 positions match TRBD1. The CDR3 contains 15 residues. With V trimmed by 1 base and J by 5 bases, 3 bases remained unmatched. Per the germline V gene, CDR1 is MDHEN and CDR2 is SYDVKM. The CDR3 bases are TGTGCCAGCAGTTTATTGGGACAGGGGGTGGAGACCCAGTACTTC. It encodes CASSLLGQGVETQYF. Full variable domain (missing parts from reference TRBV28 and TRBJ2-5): DVKVTQSSRYLVKRTGEKVFLECVQDMDHENMFWYRQDPGLGLRLIYFSYDVKMKEKGDIPEGYSVSREKKERFSLILESASTNQTSMYLCASSLLGQGVETQYFGPGTRLLVL.

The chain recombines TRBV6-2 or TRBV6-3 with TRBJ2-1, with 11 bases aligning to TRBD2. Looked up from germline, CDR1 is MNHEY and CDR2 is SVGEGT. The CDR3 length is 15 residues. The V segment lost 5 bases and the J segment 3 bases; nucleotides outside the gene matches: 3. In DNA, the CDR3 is TGTGCCAGCAGTCACACTAGCGGGAGCTACAATGAGCAGTTCTTC. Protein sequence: CASSHTSGSYNEQFF.

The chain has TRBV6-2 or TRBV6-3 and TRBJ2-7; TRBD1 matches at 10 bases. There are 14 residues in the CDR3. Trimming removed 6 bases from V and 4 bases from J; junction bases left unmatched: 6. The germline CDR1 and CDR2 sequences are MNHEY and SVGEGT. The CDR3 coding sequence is TGTGCCAGCAGCCGGGGACAGGGGTTGTACGAGCAGTACTTC. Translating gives CASSRGQGLYEQYF.

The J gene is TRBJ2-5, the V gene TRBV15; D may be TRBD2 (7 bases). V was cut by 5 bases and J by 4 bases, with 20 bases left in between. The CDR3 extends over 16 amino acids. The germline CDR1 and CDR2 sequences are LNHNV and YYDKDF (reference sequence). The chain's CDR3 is CATSPRGGALRETQYF. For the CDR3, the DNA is TGTGCCACCAGCCCGAGGGGGGGCGCGTTAAGAGAGACCCAGTACTTC. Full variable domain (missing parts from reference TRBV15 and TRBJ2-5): DAMVIQNPRYQVTQFGKPVTLSCSQTLNHNVMYWYQQKSSQAPKLLFHYYDKDFNNEADTPDNFQSRRPNTSFCFLDIRSPGLGDTAMYLCATSPRGGALRETQYFGPGTRLLVL.

Here the CDR3 DNA reads TGTGCCATCAACACCGGGATGAACACTGAAGCTTTCTTT. Its translation: CAINTGMNTEAFF. V and J are TRBV10-3 and TRBJ1-1; the D is unclear. The germline V gene has CDR1 ENHRY and CDR2 SYGVKD. The CDR3 consists of 13 residues. V was pared by 7 bases and J by 0 bases, with 9 bases between.

Here the CDR3 DNA reads TGTGCCAGCAGTGACGCGACCCCACCCTACGAGCAGTACTTC. Translated, it gives CASSDATPPYEQYF. J is TRBJ2-7 and V is TRBV6-2 or TRBV6-3, with D unclear. The V end lost 5 bases, the J end lost 2 bases, and 13 bases lay between the germline ends. In germline, CDR1 is MNHEY, CDR2 SVGEGT. This CDR3 spans 14 amino acids.

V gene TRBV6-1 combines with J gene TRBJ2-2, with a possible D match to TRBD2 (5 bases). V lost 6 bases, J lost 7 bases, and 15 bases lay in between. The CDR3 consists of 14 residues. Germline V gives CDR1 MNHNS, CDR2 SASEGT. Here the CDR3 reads CASRPRRAGGELFF. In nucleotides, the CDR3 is TGTGCCAGCAGACCCAGACGGGCGGGCGGGGAGCTGTTTTTT.

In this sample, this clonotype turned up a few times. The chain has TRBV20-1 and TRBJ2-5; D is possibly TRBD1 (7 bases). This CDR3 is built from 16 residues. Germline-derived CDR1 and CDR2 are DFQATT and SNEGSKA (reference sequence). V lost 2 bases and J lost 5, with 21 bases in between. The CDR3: CSARQVFGQGGETQYF. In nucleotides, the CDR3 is TGCAGTGCTAGACAGGTTTTCGGGCAGGGGGGCGAGACCCAGTACTTC.

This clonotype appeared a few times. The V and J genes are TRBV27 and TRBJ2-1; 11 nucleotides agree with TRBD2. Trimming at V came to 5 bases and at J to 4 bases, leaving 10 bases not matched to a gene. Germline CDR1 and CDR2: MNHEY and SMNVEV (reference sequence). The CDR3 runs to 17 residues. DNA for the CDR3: TGTGCCAGCAGTAGAGCGTCTAGCGGGGGGATTTACAATGAGCAGTTCTTC. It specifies CASSRASSGGIYNEQFF.

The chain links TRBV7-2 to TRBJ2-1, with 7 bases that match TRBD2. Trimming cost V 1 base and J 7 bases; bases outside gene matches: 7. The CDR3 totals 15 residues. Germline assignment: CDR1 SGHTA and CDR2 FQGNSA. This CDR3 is CASSLGAAGWNEQFF. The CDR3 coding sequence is TGTGCCAGCAGCTTAGGGGCAGCGGGGTGGAATGAGCAGTTCTTC.

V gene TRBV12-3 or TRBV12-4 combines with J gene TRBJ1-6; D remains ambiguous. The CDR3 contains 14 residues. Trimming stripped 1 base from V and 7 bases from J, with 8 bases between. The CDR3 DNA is TGTGCCAGCAGTTTAGGGTCAGAAAATTCACCCCTCCACTTT. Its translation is CASSLGSENSPLHF.

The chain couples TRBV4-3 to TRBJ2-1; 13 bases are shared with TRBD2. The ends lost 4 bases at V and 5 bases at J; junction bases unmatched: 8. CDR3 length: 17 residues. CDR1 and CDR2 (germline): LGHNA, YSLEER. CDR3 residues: CASSRGGLAGINNEQFF. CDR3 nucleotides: TGCGCCAGCAGCCGTGGGGGACTAGCGGGGATAAACAATGAGCAGTTCTTC.